This T cell receptor beta chain was observed in a study of cytomegalovirus exposure and HLA in healthy donors. Study outcomes and limitations: What was likely a sequencing artifact was a cluster of highly shared sequence variants.

The PCR ran on 60 Vbeta and 13 Jbeta primers. Under the authors' procedure: A follow-up analysis tallied tens of millions of unique TCR beta chains, roughly 11 million shared. TCRdb's copy holds only in-frame clones and misses some; the assay was immunoSEQ multiplex PCR. V, J and clone size derive from that table, while D and trimming were established from the DNA sequence. The data contain about 120,000 clones, about 80% of them singletons. Losses at the gene ends were 9 bases for V and 6 bases for J; bases not matched to a gene: 5. Germline V gene lookup returns CDR1 SGHDN and CDR2 FVKESK. The CDR3 spans 13 residues. About this clone itself: The antigen is undetermined.

The source material was PBMCs. This TCR came from a man younger than 45 in good health and CMV-seropositive. The chain has TRBV14 and TRBJ1-4; 9 bases are shared with TRBD1. The CDR3 loop is CARRGQGYEKLFF. The CDR3 DNA reads TGTGCCAGAAGGGGACAGGGCTATGAAAAACTGTTTTTT.